This T cell receptor (beta chain) was found in a study of breast tumors, draining lymph nodes, adjacent tissues. Points from the study as a whole: Tumor repertoires ranked between lymph nodes and nontumor tissue in diversity, with V and J gene preferences. That most tumor T cells come from lymph nodes remained unproven.

CDR1 is SGDLS and CDR2 is YYNGEE in the germline V gene. The germline V and J ends were trimmed by 0 bases and 8 bases, with 9 bases remaining between them. The CDR3 has 13 residues. TCRdb redid the calling of the multiplex PCR reads with MiXCR, one entry per CDR3 protein. Found here are 20,000 to 25,000 distinct CDR3 sequences, roughly 21% of them singletons; the top ten hold about 14%. This clonotype was counted many times. What it binds is unknown. J is TRBJ1-3 and V is TRBV9; D uncertain. Sequenced sample: breast tumor tissue. The clonotype originates from a female donor with breast cancer. Some clones in this sample may be carry-over from other donors' samples. The CDR3 region is CASSVGPGDTIYF. The CDR3, as DNA: TGTGCCAGCAGCGTAGGGCCAGGAGACACCATATATTTT.